This T cell receptor (beta chain) was obtained from a study of metastatic and nonmetastatic thyroid tumors. Ahead of thyroid surgery, no patient had received treatment of any kind. MiXCR re-clonotyped the PCR reads for TCRdb. The sample lists approximately 16,000 clones; more than 10% were seen once. By sample fraction, this clone is medium-sized (0.01 to 0.1%). The CDR3 totals 14 residues. From germline, CDR1 is MDHEN and CDR2 SYDVKM. V lost 6 bases and J 0 bases, leaving 11 bases between the germline ends. The chain uses TRBV28 and TRBJ2-5; tentative D call: TRBD2 (7 bases). This sequence originates from a female donor with papillary thyroid cancer or a benign thyroid nodule (not recorded which). Some clones in this sample may be carry-over from other donors' samples. The sequenced material came from blood. CDR3: CASRTGGYQETQYF. CDR3 nucleotides: TGTGCCAGCAGAACGGGGGGCTACCAAGAGACCCAGTACTTC.